This record looks at one TCR beta chain sequence and its context. As yet, its antigen is unknown. The primer mix had 60 Vbeta and 13 Jbeta primers. TCRdb's table, derived via immunoSEQ multiplex PCR, lists solely in-frame clones and lacks some. This sample has fewer than 250,000 clones, with 80% found just once. This specimen belongs to a study of cytomegalovirus exposure and HLA in healthy donors. The CDR3 covers 15 residues. General observations from the study: Per a later analysis, 16,951 TCR beta sequences showed association with HLA alleles at 0.05 false discovery rate. Presence/absence analysis assumed near-uniform sequencing depth across donors. Common viral pathogens (according to a later analysis) appeared linked to several of the most significant clusters.

The sample taken for sequencing was PBMCs. The rearrangement links TRBV21-1 to TRBJ2-1; no check of the table's D call, TRBD2, against the DNA was made. TRBV21-1 is deemed a pseudogene. The receptor's source is a woman aged 35 to 49 in good health and CMV-seronegative. In DNA, the CDR3 is TGTGCCAGCAGCAAAGGCGGGATAGGTGACAATGAGCAGTTCTTC. It translates to CASSKGGIGDNEQFF.